This T cell receptor beta chain is from a study of blood T cell repertoires in COVID-19. About the study: Sites across the United States, Italy and Spain contributed samples from acute and convalescent COVID-19. In each case, the material was cDNA or gDNA derived from T cells, B-cell-depleted T cells, or PBMCs.

The CDR3 is made up of 13 amino acids. With 2 bases clipped from V and 7 bases from J, the junction kept 4 bases outside the gene matches. Germline loops: CDR1 MNHNY, CDR2 SVGAGI (reference sequence). In the authors' workflow: Amplification of reference gene primers was used by the study to estimate nucleated cell counts. The table came from immunoSEQ multiplex PCR; TCRdb's copy has only in-frame clones and leaves some out. V, J and clone size derive from that table, while D and trimming were established from the DNA sequence. The data show about 240,000 clones, with about 86% seen just once and approximately 10% held by the top ten.

Material for sequencing was peripheral blood. V usage is TRBV6-6 and J usage is TRBJ1-2; 7 bases agree with TRBD1. This receptor was obtained from a woman older than 75 with acute or convalescent COVID-19. The CDR3 coding sequence is TGTGCCAGCAGTTACAGGGACAGTGGTGGCTACACCTTC. It encodes CASSYRDSGGYTF.